This TCR beta chain derives from a study of blood T cell repertoires in COVID-19. Trimming removed 4 bases from V and 4 bases from J, with 17 bases in between. CDR1 is KGHDR, CDR2 SFDVKD, per germline. The CDR3 is 16 amino acids. Here immunoSEQ multiplex PCR was the method, and the copy in TCRdb shows in-frame clones only, minus some. The sample contains over 75,000 clones, 88% of which appear only once. Seattle-derived patients entered the study during active infection and were followed longitudinally. The receptor was derived from a man over 45 with COVID-19, enrolled during active disease. This sequence joins TRBV24-1 and TRBJ2-3; TRBD1 might be the D (6 bases). The source material was peripheral blood. The CDR3 DNA follows: TGTGCCACCAGTGAACTGTCAGGGGATGGACCAGATACGCAGTATTTT. Translation gives CATSELSGDGPDTQYF.